Listed here are 29 T cell receptor beta chains from one sample, sequenced in a study of cytomegalovirus exposure and HLA in healthy donors (dated by TCRdb to about 2017). To prepare the library, the immunoSEQ multiplex PCR assay was applied. For the multiplex PCR, a mixture combining 60 forward primers for TCR Vbeta segments and 13 reverse primers for TCR Jbeta segments was used. TCRdb took over this immuneACCESS table, retaining in-frame rearrangements with V and J assigned. Such tables are incomplete; in checked studies, under half of the missing clones stem from an unresolved V gene, and the remainder is unexplained. For this sample there are about 140,000 clones; about four fifths appear just once. About 3.2% of the sample is in the top ten clones. The sample consisted of PBMCs. The receptors were sampled from a man in his late teens or twenties in good health and CMV-seropositive.

The genes are TRBV30 and TRBJ2-7; maybe TRBD2 (6 bases). There are 14 residues in the CDR3. Germline assignment: CDR1 GTSNPN and CDR2 SVGIG (reference sequence). Trimming shortened V by 0 bases and J by 1 base, and 10 bases separated the two germline ends. The CDR3 region is CAWSVGLISYEQYF. The CDR3 bases are TGTGCCTGGAGTGTCGGACTAATATCCTACGAGCAGTACTTC.

The chain has TRBV27 and TRBJ2-2; 8 bases map to TRBD2. From germline, CDR1 is MNHEY and CDR2 SMNVEV (reference sequence). Trimming removed 6 bases from V and 1 base from J; junction bases left unmatched: 7. The length of the CDR3 is 16 residues. DNA for the CDR3: TGTGCCAGCAGCCCTCAACTAGCGGAGAACACCGGGGAGCTGTTTTTT. Its protein is CASSPQLAENTGELFF.

This clone was observed once. J is TRBJ2-7 and V is TRBV6-4; 9 positions match TRBD1. The trim removed 1 base at V and 1 base at J, leaving 11 bases unmatched. CDR3 length: 18 residues. Per germline, CDR1 MRHNA and CDR2 SNTAGT. The CDR3 coding sequence is TGTGCCAGCAGTGACTTGCTCCGGGACAGGGAGGGATCCTACGAGCAGTACTTC. Protein sequence: CASSDLLRDREGSYEQYF.

This clone turned up a few times. The chain uses TRBV6-1 and TRBJ1-2; 8 nucleotides agree with TRBD1. V dropped 6 bases and J dropped 8; count of bases not matched to a gene: 5. This CDR3 has 12 residues. Germline assignment: CDR1 MNHNS and CDR2 SASEGT. The CDR3 loop is CASSQGAGGYTF. The CDR3 DNA is TGTGCCAGCAGCCAGGGGGCCGGGGGCTACACCTTC.

The rearrangement uses TRBV4-1 and TRBJ1-1; 7 bases fit TRBD1. The CDR3 has 13 residues. J was trimmed by 5 bases and V by 6 bases; bases with no gene match: 6. From germline, CDR1 is MGHRA and CDR2 YSYEKL. The DNA for the CDR3 is TGCGCCAGCAGTACGACAGGGTCAACTGAAGCTTTCTTT. Translated: CASSTTGSTEAFF.

This chain uses TRBV7-9 with TRBJ1-1; TRBD1 matches at 8 bases. Germline loops: CDR1 SEHNR, CDR2 FQNEAQ (reference sequence). The trim removed 5 bases at V and 2 bases at J, leaving 7 bases unmatched. This CDR3 is built from 15 residues. The DNA for the CDR3 is TGTGCCAGCAGCCATCCGGACAGGGAAAACACTGAAGCTTTCTTT. Encoded protein: CASSHPDRENTEAFF. The full variable domain, its missing parts supplied by reference TRBV7-9 and TRBJ1-1, is DTGVSQNPRHKITKRGQNVTFRCDPISEHNRLYWYRQTLGQGPEFLTYFQNEAQLEKSRLLSDRFSAERPKGSFSTLEIQRTEQGDSAMYLCASSHPDRENTEAFFGQGTRLTVV.

The sample holds one count of this clone. The rearrangement links TRBV5-1 to TRBJ2-7; 8 bases match TRBD2. The CDR3 is 16 residues long. V shed 4 bases, J shed 2 bases, and the junction held 11 bases outside the gene matches. The germline gives CDR1 SGHRS, CDR2 YFSETQ. CDR3 protein: CASSVSAAGAAYEQYF. The CDR3 region has the DNA TGCGCCAGCAGCGTTAGCGCAGCGGGAGCTGCCTACGAGCAGTACTTC.

CDR3 protein: CASFPREAGGPWAGELFF. The DNA of the CDR3 is TGCGCCAGCTTCCCGAGAGAAGCGGGAGGGCCGTGGGCCGGGGAGCTGTTTTTT. The chain links TRBV5-1 to TRBJ2-2; 10 bases align to TRBD2. Trimming removed 7 bases from V and 6 bases from J; junction bases left unmatched: 18. Germline assignment: CDR1 SGHRS and CDR2 YFSETQ. CDR3 length: 18 amino acids.

The gene calls are TRBV5-4 and TRBJ2-5; 8 nucleotides align to TRBD2. This CDR3 is built from 16 residues. The germline gives CDR1 SGHNT, CDR2 YYREEE (reference sequence). V lost 1 base to trimming and J lost 2 bases; unmatched junction nucleotides: 7. This chain's CDR3 is CASSLRSAGGQETQYF. CDR3 nucleotides: TGTGCCAGCAGCTTGCGCTCTGCGGGGGGACAAGAGACCCAGTACTTC. Complete variable domain (other parts from reference TRBV5-4 and TRBJ2-5): ETGVTQSPTHLIKTRGQQVTLRCSSQSGHNTVSWYQQALGQGPQFIFQYYREEENGRGNFPPRFSGLQFPNYSSELNVNALELDDSALYLCASSLRSAGGQETQYFGPGTRLLVL.

The chain is built from TRBV28 and TRBJ2-1, with 11 bases identical to TRBD1. The CDR3 is 15 amino acids. Germline CDR1 reads MDHEN; CDR2 reads SYDVKM. Germline trimming cut 2 bases from V and 5 bases from J; bases unmatched to any gene: 2. CDR3 DNA: TGTGCCAGCAGTTTACCGGGACAGGGGGACAATGAGCAGTTCTTC. Its translation: CASSLPGQGDNEQFF.

This chain connects TRBV30 to TRBJ1-2; 7 bases align to TRBD1. J gave up 4 bases and V 4 bases, and 6 bases lay outside the gene matches. This CDR3 region has 13 residues. Germline loops: CDR1 GTSNPN, CDR2 SVGIG (reference sequence). Written as DNA, the CDR3 is TGTGCCTGGAAAAGGGGGCGGGCCTATGGCTACACCTTC. Translated: CAWKRGRAYGYTF.

The chain couples TRBV28 to TRBJ1-1; the D is unclear. Germline V CDR1 and CDR2: MDHEN, SYDVKM. V was trimmed by 5 bases and J by 0 bases, leaving 10 bases between them. The CDR3 has 14 amino acids. This CDR3 is CASSPSKLNTEAFF. The CDR3 DNA sequence: TGTGCCAGCAGTCCTTCTAAACTGAACACTGAAGCTTTCTTT.

The genes are TRBV2 and TRBJ1-2, with 7 positions matching TRBD1. This CDR3 spans 13 amino acids. Germline CDR1 and CDR2: SNHLY and FYNNEI. V shed 5 bases, J shed 8 bases, and the junction held 8 bases outside the gene matches. As DNA, the CDR3 is TGTGCCAGCAGTTCCGACAGGGTGGGAGGCTACACCTTC. This sequence encodes CASSSDRVGGYTF.

The V gene is TRBV29-1, the J gene TRBJ2-1, with 9 bases identical to TRBD2. This CDR3 has 13 amino acids. V was clipped by 7 bases and J by 7 bases; unmatched bases: 8. Per the germline V gene, CDR1 is SQVTM and CDR2 is ANQGSEA. CDR3 protein: CSAPGLARNEQFF. The CDR3 nucleotides are TGCAGCGCCCCGGGACTAGCTCGGAATGAGCAGTTCTTC.

This sequence joins TRBV27 and TRBJ1-1; tentatively, D is TRBD1 (6 bases). Germline lookup yields CDR1 MNHEY and CDR2 SMNVEV (reference sequence). Trimming cost V 4 bases and J 7 bases, with 16 bases left between them. CDR3 length: 14 residues. The CDR3 sequence is CASSSQGGFSEAFF. CDR3 coding DNA: TGTGCCAGCAGTTCACAGGGAGGGTTTAGTGAAGCTTTCTTT.

V is TRBV27 and J is TRBJ1-1; 7 bases line up with TRBD1. The J segment lost 1 base and the V segment lost 4 bases, leaving 6 bases of the junction unmatched. In germline, CDR1 is MNHEY, CDR2 SMNVEV (reference sequence). The CDR3 runs to 15 residues. CDR3 in amino acids: CASSSSTGQNTEAFF. The CDR3 nucleotides read TGTGCCAGCAGTTCCTCGACAGGGCAGAACACTGAAGCTTTCTTT.

This clone has only a few counts. V is TRBV5-6 and J is TRBJ1-6, with D possibly being TRBD1 (6 bases). V lost 4 bases to trimming and J lost 5 bases, with 13 bases between them. The CDR3 loop spans 15 amino acids. Germline V gives CDR1 SGHDT, CDR2 YYEEEE. Here the CDR3 reads CASSPDRLNNSPLHF. The DNA of the CDR3 is TGTGCCAGCAGCCCAGACAGGCTGAATAATTCACCCCTCCACTTT.

The chain combines TRBV12-5 with TRBJ2-5, with 10 bases lining up with TRBD1. Germline V lookup: CDR1 LGHNT, CDR2 FRNRAP. The CDR3 loop spans 17 amino acids. V shed 1 base, J shed 5 bases, and the junction held 10 bases outside the gene matches. The CDR3 DNA follows: TGTGCTAGTGGTTTGGAACTAACGGACAGGGGGGGCGAGACCCAGTACTTC. It translates to CASGLELTDRGGETQYF.

The V and J genes are TRBV5-6 and TRBJ2-2; 7 nucleotides agree with TRBD1. Germline values: CDR1 SGHDT, CDR2 YYEEEE. V was pared by 4 bases and J by 5 bases, with 5 bases of the junction left unmatched. This CDR3 is 14 amino acids long. This CDR3 is CASSVIQGTGELFF. CDR3 sequence (DNA): TGTGCCAGCAGCGTAATACAGGGGACCGGGGAGCTGTTTTTT.

This clone showed up just once. The chain joins TRBV28 to TRBJ1-5; D is possibly TRBD1 (6 bases). CDR3 length: 13 amino acids. Trimming took 4 bases from V and 13 from J, leaving 17 bases between them. CDR1 MDHEN and CDR2 SYDVKM come from the germline V gene. CDR3 sequence (DNA): TGTGCCAGCAGTTACCCGGAACAACAGGGTCAGCATTTT. This encodes CASSYPEQQGQHF.

The genes are TRBV15 and TRBJ2-1, with D possibly TRBD1 on 6 matching bases. The germline V and J ends were trimmed by 1 base and 1 base, with 11 bases remaining between them. In germline, CDR1 is LNHNV, CDR2 YYDKDF (reference sequence). The CDR3 sequence is 16 residues long. CDR3 in amino acids: CATSRGGQISYNEQFF. For the CDR3, the DNA is TGTGCCACCAGCAGAGGGGGGCAAATATCCTACAATGAGCAGTTCTTC.

The chain uses TRBV7-9 and TRBJ1-1; no clear D gene. V was shortened by 10 bases and J by 8 bases, with 17 bases between the two germline ends. CDR1 SEHNR and CDR2 FQNEAQ come from the germline V gene (reference sequence). The CDR3 is 12 residues long. The CDR3 sequence is CATREDLQEAFF. The CDR3 region has the DNA TGTGCCACTCGGGAGGACTTGCAGGAAGCTTTCTTT.

The chain has TRBV6-5 and TRBJ1-1, with D possibly being TRBD1 (6 bases). The ends were cut back, 6 bases at V and 11 bases at J, with 16 bases in the middle. This CDR3 has 12 residues. Germline V gene data show CDR1 as MNHEY and CDR2 as SVGAGI. The DNA for the CDR3 is TGTGCCAGCAGCTCCGGACAGTCTGCTGCTTTCTTT. Its protein product is CASSSGQSAAFF.

This clone was seen a few times. The chain carries TRBV7-8 and TRBJ2-7; 7 bases are a match to TRBD1. CDR1 SGHVS and CDR2 FQNEAQ come from the germline V gene. This CDR3 contains 14 residues. V was pared by 4 bases and J by 1 base, with 4 bases of the junction left unmatched. The DNA of the CDR3 is TGTGCCAGCAGCTATTCAGGGGGATCCTACGAGCAGTACTTC. Translation: CASSYSGGSYEQYF.

This clone came up a few times. This sequence joins TRBV7-9 and TRBJ1-5, with TRBD1 identical over 8 bases. From germline, CDR1 is SEHNR and CDR2 FQNEAQ (reference sequence). After removal of 1 base from V and 1 base from J, the junction contained 3 bases not matched to a gene. This CDR3 region has 16 residues. The CDR3 DNA is TGTGCCAGCAGCTTAGGGACAGGGCCCAGCAATCAGCCCCAGCATTTT. Protein sequence: CASSLGTGPSNQPQHF.

V usage is TRBV27 and J usage is TRBJ2-6; maybe TRBD2 (5 bases). CDR3 length equals 16 residues. CDR1 is MNHEY, CDR2 SMNVEV, per germline (reference sequence). The V and J ends lost 3 bases and 4 bases respectively, with 13 bases between them. The CDR3 DNA reads TGTGCCAGCAGTTTGTTATCGGGATCGGGGGCCAACGTCCTGACTTTC. It encodes CASSLLSGSGANVLTF.

The count of this clone is one. The genes are TRBV11-3 and TRBJ2-3, with TRBD2 matching 10 bases. The V gene's germline CDR1 is SGHNT and CDR2 YENEEA. After removal of 1 base from V and 2 bases from J, the junction contained 9 bases not matched to a gene. The CDR3 is made up of 18 amino acids. The CDR3 is CASSLGGRLAGPTDTQYF. The CDR3 region has the DNA TGTGCCAGCAGCTTAGGGGGTCGACTAGCGGGCCCCACAGATACGCAGTATTTT.

Worth noting for this clone: An end of the junction differs from the germline gene, which may be a read error. The V and J genes are TRBV6-1 and TRBJ1-1; the D is unclear. Germline V gene lookup returns CDR1 MNHNS and CDR2 SASEGT. The CDR3 has 15 residues. The CDR3 loop is CASSEASAGNTGAFF. The CDR3 nucleotides read TGTGCCAGCAGTGAAGCCTCAGCCGGGAACACTGGAGCTTTCTTT.

The chain has TRBV28 and TRBJ1-5; D not certain. This CDR3 comprises 17 residues. Germline CDR1 and CDR2: MDHEN and SYDVKM. The germline V and J ends were trimmed by 2 bases and 0 bases, with 14 bases remaining between them. CDR3 region: CASSLRRMAYSNQPQHF. In DNA form, the CDR3 reads TGTGCCAGCAGTTTACGGCGGATGGCTTATAGCAATCAGCCCCAGCATTTT.